This TCR beta chain was documented in a study of T cell responses to AZD1222 COVID-19 vaccine. TCRdb's copy holds only in-frame clones and misses some; the assay was immunoSEQ multiplex PCR. The sample contains fewer than 150,000 clones, 93% of which appear only once. The V end was cut by 5 bases, the J end by 3 bases, with 10 bases between. The CDR3 has 13 amino acids. A word on this clone: What it recognizes is unknown.

General observations from the study: Regions left unmutated in variants are reportedly the target of nearly half of spike-specific TCRs.

The genes are TRBV12-3 or TRBV12-4 and TRBJ1-1; D not resolved. The source was peripheral blood, collected on day 0 of AZD1222 vaccination. The receptor's source is an adult in good health. The CDR3 DNA reads TGTGCCAGCAGTCCGCACACGGACACTGAAGCTTTCTTT. It codes for CASSPHTDTEAFF.